A single sample is the source of the 28 T cell receptor beta chains below, sequenced in a study of cytomegalovirus exposure and HLA in healthy donors (dated 2017 in TCRdb). Libraries were made using the immunoSEQ multiplex PCR assay. For the multiplex PCR, a mixture combining 60 forward primers for TCR Vbeta segments and 13 reverse primers for TCR Jbeta segments was used. What TCRdb holds here is the immuneACCESS table cut down to in-frame rearrangements. Part of the clones is not present; checked against another copy, under half of the missing clones reflect an unresolved V gene, and the others are unexplained. Present in this sample are some 38,000 clones, around 49% of which were seen just once. The ten largest clones take up roughly 6.2% of the sample. The sample comprised PBMCs. These TCRs come from a woman in her forties in good health and CMV-seropositive.

Within the sample, this clone is medium-sized. This rearrangement joins TRBV5-5 to TRBJ2-3; TRBD2 is a possible D gene (5 bases). CDR1 and CDR2 (germline): SGHKS, YYEKEE (reference sequence). V dropped 5 bases and J dropped 3 bases, with 19 bases sitting between them. The CDR3 loop spans 16 amino acids. The DNA of the CDR3 is TGTGCCAGCAGTCAAGGGAGACCTCAGGAGACAGATACGCAGTATTTT. This gives the protein CASSQGRPQETDTQYF.

The chain has TRBV29-1 and TRBJ2-7, with D perhaps TRBD1 (7 bases). Germline lookup yields CDR1 SQVTM and CDR2 ANQGSEA. With 6 bases removed from V and 5 bases from J, the gap between germline ends came to 14 bases. This CDR3 is 12 amino acids long. The CDR3 region has the DNA TGCAGCGTGGCGGGACAGACGAACGAGCAGTACTTC. It is translated as CSVAGQTNEQYF.

Turning to this clone: The same CDR3 arises from other DNA sequences in this sample as well. The CDR3 nucleotides read TGTGCCAGCAGCTTACTCCAGGGTCGCACTGAAGCTTTCTTT. Translating gives CASSLLQGRTEAFF. The chain has TRBV7-2 and TRBJ1-1; TRBD1 is a possible D gene (5 bases). V was clipped by 2 bases and J by 4 bases, with 11 bases between them. In germline, CDR1 is SGHTA, CDR2 FQGNSA. This CDR3 region has 14 residues.

V gene TRBV13 combines with J gene TRBJ1-1; D is perhaps TRBD1 (6 bases). Trimming removed 4 bases at V and 1 base at J, with 16 bases between. The CDR3 extends over 16 amino acids. Germline V gives CDR1 PRHDT, CDR2 FYEKMQ (reference sequence). The DNA for the CDR3 is TGTGCCAGCAGCTCCCAGGACAGTGGGGCGAACACTGAAGCTTTCTTT. Its translation: CASSSQDSGANTEAFF.

The V gene is TRBV29-1, the J gene TRBJ2-1; 8 bases match TRBD2. Germline loops: CDR1 SQVTM, CDR2 ANQGSEA. CDR3 length equals 14 residues. V lost 3 bases to trimming and J lost 4 bases; unmatched junction nucleotides: 5. The CDR3 is CSVDETSGYNEQFF. DNA of the CDR3: TGCAGCGTTGATGAAACTAGCGGTTACAATGAGCAGTTCTTC.

The chain uses TRBV7-2 and TRBJ1-2; TRBD1 matches 7 bases. The J segment lost 5 bases and the V segment lost 3 bases, leaving 9 bases of the junction unmatched. This CDR3 has 15 residues. From germline, CDR1 is SGHTA and CDR2 FQGNSA. The CDR3 DNA follows: TGTGCCAGCAGCTTGGCCCGGGACAGCACTTATGGCTACACCTTC. It codes for CASSLARDSTYGYTF. Filled out from reference TRBV7-2 and TRBJ1-2, the complete variable domain reads GAGVSQSPSNKVTEKGKDVELRCDPISGHTALYWYRQSLGQGLEFLIYFQGNSAPDKSGLPSDRFSAERTGGSVSTLTIQRTQQEDSAVYLCASSLARDSTYGYTFGSGTRLTVV.

The CDR3 DNA reads TGTGCCAGCAGCTTAGTTCTAGCCAATGAGCAGTTCTTC. This sequence encodes CASSLVLANEQFF. This chain links TRBV7-9 with TRBJ2-1; possible D gene TRBD2, 5 bases. Per the germline V gene, CDR1 is SEHNR and CDR2 is FQNEAQ (reference sequence). V was pared by 1 base and J by 6 bases, with 7 bases between. This CDR3 region has 13 residues.

This chain connects TRBV7-2 to TRBJ1-1; 9 bases match TRBD1. CDR1 and CDR2 from the germline V gene are SGHTA and FQGNSA. The CDR3 has 18 amino acids. The V gene end was trimmed by 6 bases and the J gene end by 1 base; junction bases not matched to a gene: 15. The CDR3 nucleotides are TGTGCCAGCAGACGAAAGACCCCGCTACAGGGGGCGAACACTGAAGCTTTCTTT. Protein sequence: CASRRKTPLQGANTEAFF.

J is TRBJ2-7 and V is TRBV10-2; D might be TRBD1 (6 bases). V was trimmed by 7 bases and J by 3 bases, leaving 10 bases between them. The CDR3 extends over 12 amino acids. Germline V lookup: CDR1 WSHSY, CDR2 SAAADI. The CDR3 DNA is TGCGCCAGCACCACAGGGAACTACGAGCAGTACTTC. Its translation is CASTTGNYEQYF.

The chain carries TRBV2 and TRBJ1-4; maybe TRBD1 (5 bases). Germline lookup yields CDR1 SNHLY and CDR2 FYNNEI. The ends were cut back, 7 bases at V and 3 bases at J, with 15 bases in the middle. The CDR3 is 15 residues long. The CDR3 reads CASNGGTVANEKLFF. The CDR3 nucleotides read TGTGCCAGCAACGGAGGGACGGTAGCTAATGAAAAACTGTTTTTT.

This clone was recorded a few times. The chain employs TRBV7-2 and TRBJ2-1; 10 nucleotides agree with TRBD1. V was pared by 5 bases and J by 4 bases, with 8 bases of the junction left unmatched. CDR1 is SGHTA and CDR2 is FQGNSA in the germline V gene. The CDR3 totals 16 residues. The CDR3 reads CASSRDRGFPYNEQFF. Here the CDR3 DNA reads TGTGCCAGCAGCCGGGACAGGGGATTTCCTTACAATGAGCAGTTCTTC.

This clone was detected only a few times. The chain combines TRBV28 with TRBJ1-2; D might be TRBD1 (6 bases). The CDR3 totals 14 residues. V lost 5 bases, J lost 7 bases, and 17 bases lay in between. Per germline, CDR1 MDHEN and CDR2 SYDVKM. Here the CDR3 DNA reads TGTGCCAGCAGTCTCCCCACAGGGTTGCTTGGCTACACCTTC. Protein: CASSLPTGLLGYTF.

V usage is TRBV29-1 and J usage is TRBJ2-3; 10 nucleotides match TRBD2. J lost 6 bases, V lost 1 base, and 13 bases had no gene match. CDR1 is SQVTM, CDR2 ANQGSEA, per germline. This CDR3 spans 17 amino acids. CDR3: CSVEVSSGGALWDTQYF. The DNA for the CDR3 is TGCAGCGTTGAAGTCTCCAGCGGGGGGGCCCTCTGGGATACGCAGTATTTT.

The chain joins TRBV2 to TRBJ1-5; 7 bases match TRBD1. This CDR3 has 15 amino acids. Germline V gives CDR1 SNHLY, CDR2 FYNNEI. V lost 1 base to trimming and J lost 6 bases; unmatched junction nucleotides: 6. The CDR3 nucleotides read TGTGCCAGCAGTGAAGAGCTGACAGGGTTTCAGCCCCAGCATTTT. Translating gives CASSEELTGFQPQHF.

This chain uses TRBV11-2 with TRBJ1-1; D is undetermined. The CDR3 covers 15 residues. The ends were cut back, 1 base at V and 2 bases at J, with 11 bases in the middle. CDR1 SGHAT and CDR2 FQNNGV come from the germline V gene. In DNA, the CDR3 is TGTGCCAGCAGCTTAGGGTGGGCAGTTAACACTGAAGCTTTCTTT. This encodes CASSLGWAVNTEAFF.

The chain joins TRBV6-1 to TRBJ1-4; tentative D call: TRBD1 (5 bases). CDR1 and CDR2 from the germline V gene are MNHNS and SASEGT. The V and J ends lost 3 bases and 13 bases respectively, with 15 bases between them. The CDR3 has 13 residues. CDR3 DNA sequence: TGTGCCAGCAGTGAGGAAGAACAGGCGTCACTGTTTTTT. Translation gives CASSEEEQASLFF.

There are a few counts of this clone. V usage is TRBV6-5 and J usage is TRBJ2-1; 7 nucleotides match TRBD2. J was trimmed by 0 bases and V by 6 bases; bases with no gene match: 5. Germline lookup yields CDR1 MNHEY and CDR2 SVGAGI. This CDR3 region has 15 residues. The CDR3 bases are TGTGCCAGCAGGCGGGACTACAGCTCCTACAATGAGCAGTTCTTC. Its translation is CASRRDYSSYNEQFF.

This clone occurred once. The chain carries TRBV13 and TRBJ2-1, with TRBD1 identical over 9 bases. Germline V gene sequence: CDR1 PRHDT, CDR2 FYEKMQ (reference sequence). After removal of 0 bases from V and 5 bases from J, the junction contained 2 bases not matched to a gene. The CDR3 has 15 residues. The CDR3 region has the DNA TGTGCCAGCAGCTTAGGCGGACAGGGGAACAATGAGCAGTTCTTC. It yields the protein CASSLGGQGNNEQFF.

The chain carries TRBV28 and TRBJ2-5, with D tentatively TRBD1 (5 bases). Between the trimmed V and J ends, which lost 3 bases and 7 bases, there was a span of 12 bases. CDR3 length: 13 residues. CDR1 MDHEN and CDR2 SYDVKM come from the germline V gene. In nucleotides, the CDR3 is TGTGCCAGCAGTTTTGACCCAACAGGGACCCAGTACTTC. It is translated as CASSFDPTGTQYF.

This clone was seen only once. CDR3 sequence reads: CASSYAKSGTDTQYF. Here the CDR3 DNA reads TGTGCCAGCAGTTACGCCAAGTCGGGGACAGATACGCAGTATTTT. The chain joins TRBV6-6 to TRBJ2-3, with D maybe TRBD2 (5 bases). The germline V and J ends were trimmed by 2 bases and 3 bases, with 12 bases remaining between them. The CDR3 contains 15 residues. Germline-derived CDR1 and CDR2 are MNHNY and SVGAGI (reference sequence).

The chain has TRBV7-3 and TRBJ1-1, with D uncertain. CDR3 length: 13 amino acids. V lost 2 bases and J 1 base, leaving 5 bases between the germline ends. Germline V CDR1 and CDR2: SGHTA, FQGTGA. The CDR3 DNA reads as TGTGCCAGCAGCTTATCGGGGAACACTGAAGCTTTCTTT. Translating it yields CASSLSGNTEAFF.

The chain is built from TRBV7-9 and TRBJ1-1, with D uncertain. Germline values: CDR1 SEHNR, CDR2 FQNEAQ (reference sequence). Trimming removed 5 bases from V and 5 bases from J, with 21 bases in between. The CDR3 runs to 16 residues. The CDR3 DNA reads TGTGCCAGCAGCACTCTCGGGGTAGGGATTAGAACTGAAGCTTTCTTT. This encodes CASSTLGVGIRTEAFF.

The genes are TRBV5-6 and TRBJ1-1; possible D gene TRBD1, 6 bases. The CDR3 runs to 12 residues. Germline V gene data show CDR1 as SGHDT and CDR2 as YYEEEE. With 3 bases removed from V and 8 bases from J, the gap between germline ends came to 11 bases. The CDR3 sequence is CASSSQGLEAFF. For the CDR3, the DNA is TGTGCCAGCAGCTCCCAGGGGCTAGAAGCTTTCTTT.

This clone was found a few times. The V call is TRBV7-2, the J call TRBJ2-4; 7 nucleotides match TRBD1. There are 14 residues in the CDR3. V was pared by 5 bases and J by 8 bases, with 9 bases of the junction left unmatched. Germline values: CDR1 SGHTA, CDR2 FQGNSA. CDR3 in DNA: TGTGCCAGCAGCCTGGACAGGCAAAGCCACATTCAGTACTTC. It encodes CASSLDRQSHIQYF.

Written as DNA, the CDR3 is TGCGCCAGCAGCCAGGACCGGGACTATTTTTACGAGCAGTACTTC. Translation: CASSQDRDYFYEQYF. The J gene is TRBJ2-7, the V gene TRBV4-1; 7 nucleotides line up with TRBD2. V was clipped by 3 bases and J by 4 bases; unmatched bases: 9. Germline V gene data show CDR1 as MGHRA and CDR2 as YSYEKL. The CDR3 spans 15 residues.

This clone appeared once. CDR3 sequence (DNA): TGCAGCGCTACAGAGTCTAACTATGGCTACACCTTC. Amino acids: CSATESNYGYTF. The chain combines TRBV29-1 with TRBJ1-2; D not resolved. Germline CDR1 SQVTM, CDR2 ANQGSEA. Trimming removed 7 bases at V and 0 bases at J, with 9 bases between. This CDR3 spans 12 amino acids.

The rearrangement joins TRBV4-3 to TRBJ1-2, with a tentative D call TRBD1 (5 bases). Deletions cut 4 bases from V and 0 bases from J, with 15 bases between. This CDR3 is built from 16 residues. Germline CDR1 reads LGHNA; CDR2 reads YSLEER. The DNA of the CDR3 is TGCGCCAGCAGCCGGATTCAGGGCAGGGCTAACTATGGCTACACCTTC. It encodes CASSRIQGRANYGYTF.

The chain recombines TRBV4-2 with TRBJ2-7; TRBD1 might be the D (5 bases). Trimming cost V 1 base and J 1 base, with 11 bases left between them. Germline V gene data show CDR1 as LGHNA and CDR2 as YNFKEQ. CDR3 size: 15 residues. DNA of the CDR3: TGTGCCAGCAGCCAAGGGGCAGGGCATTCCTACGAGCAGTACTTC. Its translation: CASSQGAGHSYEQYF.